The 18 T cell receptor beta chains listed next were all sequenced from one sample in a study of T cells in pancreatic ductal adenocarcinoma. No neoadjuvant therapy was given to the selected pancreatic ductal adenocarcinoma patients before their surgery. Assay used: immunoSEQ multiplex PCR; TCRdb lists only in-frame clones, some missing. The data show 15,000 to 20,000 clones, with almost 90% seen just once and almost 0.95% held by the top ten. Sequenced material: PBMCs. These receptors were collected from a human donor with pancreatic ductal adenocarcinoma.

This clone is a singleton in its sample. This chain joins TRBV7-7 and TRBJ2-2, with D uncertain. The V end lost 5 bases, the J end lost 3 bases, and 10 bases lay between the germline ends. Germline CDR1 is SSHAT and CDR2 is FNYEAQ (reference sequence). The CDR3 contains 14 residues. Here the CDR3 DNA reads TGTGCCAGCAGCCTCGATCACTACACCGGGGAGCTGTTTTTT. Its protein is CASSLDHYTGELFF.

The chain's CDR3 is CASSPGTVEGEKLFF. The CDR3 nucleotides are TGTGCCAGTAGTCCAGGGACAGTTGAGGGAGAAAAACTGTTTTTT. The chain couples TRBV19 to TRBJ1-4, with TRBD1 matching over 7 bases. Germline loops: CDR1 LNHDA, CDR2 SQIVND (reference sequence). The CDR3 consists of 15 residues. The J segment lost 8 bases and the V segment lost 5 bases, leaving 11 bases of the junction unmatched. Drawing the rest from reference TRBV19 and TRBJ1-4, the complete variable domain is DGGITQSPKYLFRKEGQNVTLSCEQNLNHDAMYWYRQDPGQGLRLIYYSQIVNDFQKGDIAEGYSVSREKKESFPLTVTSAQKNPTAFYLCASSPGTVEGEKLFFGSGTQLSVL.

This chain links TRBV7-6 with TRBJ2-7; perhaps TRBD1 as D (5 bases). CDR1 and CDR2 from the germline V gene are SGHVS and FNYEAQ. The CDR3 spans 14 residues. V lost 4 bases, J lost 0 bases, and 10 bases lay in between. The CDR3 coding sequence is TGTGCCAGCAGCTCCAGACAGCGCTCCTACGAGCAGTACTTC. It codes for CASSSRQRSYEQYF.

The chain uses TRBV7-3 and TRBJ1-2; the match to TRBD1 covers 7 bases. Germline V gene data show CDR1 as SGHTA and CDR2 as FQGTGA. The CDR3 runs 14 residues. The J segment lost 8 bases and the V segment lost 5 bases, leaving 11 bases of the junction unmatched. CDR3 in DNA: TGTGCCAGCAGCGCCGCCAAGGGGGCTGAGGGCTACACCTTC. Translating gives CASSAAKGAEGYTF.

J is TRBJ2-1 and V is TRBV28; tentative D call: TRBD2 (5 bases). The CDR3 runs to 13 residues. Trimming removed 8 bases from V and 5 bases from J, with 13 bases in between. The germline gives CDR1 MDHEN, CDR2 SYDVKM. CDR3 protein: CASGLIADNEQFF. The CDR3 DNA is TGTGCCAGCGGACTTATCGCCGACAATGAGCAGTTCTTC.

The V call is TRBV6-5, the J call TRBJ2-7; 9 bases match TRBD1. The CDR3 runs 16 residues. Germline values: CDR1 MNHEY, CDR2 SVGAGI. The trim removed 4 bases at V and 5 bases at J, leaving 12 bases unmatched. The CDR3 nucleotides are TGTGCCAGCAGTTCCCACGCCGGGACAGGGTCGAACGAGCAGTACTTC. Amino acid sequence: CASSSHAGTGSNEQYF.

J is TRBJ1-1 and V is TRBV9, with 7 bases lining up with TRBD1. The CDR3 spans 15 residues. Trimming cost V 4 bases and J 4 bases; bases outside gene matches: 10. Germline CDR1 SGDLS, CDR2 YYNGEE. CDR3 coding DNA: TGTGCCAGCAGCCCCCATCGACAGGGCCCCACTGAAGCTTTCTTT. Translated, it gives CASSPHRQGPTEAFF.

The J gene is TRBJ2-7, the V gene TRBV5-1, with D maybe TRBD1 (6 bases). From germline, CDR1 is SGHRS and CDR2 YFSETQ. The CDR3 is 16 residues long. The germline V and J ends were trimmed by 0 bases and 0 bases, with 13 bases remaining between them. CDR3 sequence: CASSLVGGRPSYEQYF. CDR3 bases: TGCGCCAGCAGCTTGGTAGGGGGACGACCCTCCTACGAGCAGTACTTC.

This chain links TRBV2 with TRBJ2-7, with D perhaps matching TRBD1 (5 bases). V lost 7 bases and J lost 3, with 13 bases in between. The CDR3 is made up of 13 amino acids. Germline CDR1 and CDR2: SNHLY and FYNNEI. The CDR3 DNA follows: TGTGCCAGCAAGGTAGGGGTGATCTACGAGCAGTACTTC. It translates to CASKVGVIYEQYF.

The J gene is TRBJ1-2, the V gene TRBV5-1; D not certain. The CDR3 covers 16 residues. V lost 1 base to trimming and J lost 3 bases, with 16 bases between them. Germline V gene data show CDR1 as SGHRS and CDR2 as YFSETQ. The CDR3 spells CASSLNIGLADYGYTF. The DNA for the CDR3 is TGCGCCAGCAGCTTGAATATCGGCTTAGCTGACTATGGCTACACCTTC.

Written as DNA, the CDR3 is TGTGCCATCAAGGGTGACAGGGGGCCAGAGACCCAGTACTTC. Its translation: CAIKGDRGPETQYF. The V gene is TRBV10-3, the J gene TRBJ2-5; 10 bases are a match to TRBD1. CDR3 length equals 14 residues. The V gene's germline CDR1 is ENHRY and CDR2 SYGVKD. V lost 7 bases to trimming and J lost 4 bases; unmatched junction nucleotides: 6.

This chain links TRBV6-6 with TRBJ1-1, with a weak D call TRBD1 (5 bases). This CDR3 contains 13 residues. CDR1 is MNHNY and CDR2 is SVGAGI in the germline V gene (reference sequence). V lost 7 bases, J lost 1 base, and 10 bases lay in between. This chain's CDR3 is CASTGQGNTEAFF. CDR3 in DNA: TGTGCCAGCACCGGACAAGGGAACACTGAAGCTTTCTTT.

In nucleotides, the CDR3 is TGCGCCAGCAGCTTGGGACAGAGAAAGAACACTGAAGCTTTCTTT. Translating gives CASSLGQRKNTEAFF. The rearrangement uses TRBV5-1 and TRBJ1-1; possibly TRBD1 for D (5 bases). CDR3 length: 15 amino acids. V was clipped by 0 bases and J by 1 base, with 10 bases between them. The germline V gene encodes CDR1 SGHRS and CDR2 YFSETQ.

The chain recombines TRBV2 with TRBJ2-2; 9 bases line up with TRBD2. Germline V lookup: CDR1 SNHLY, CDR2 FYNNEI. The CDR3 has 18 amino acids. V lost 6 bases, J lost 5 bases, and 16 bases stayed unmatched. CDR3 in amino acids: CASSRFPRGGAGTGELFF. In DNA form, the CDR3 reads TGTGCCAGCAGCCGGTTCCCGCGCGGGGGGGCAGGAACCGGGGAGCTGTTTTTT.

This clone showed up just once. The J gene is TRBJ1-4, the V gene TRBV6-5; 9 bases align to TRBD1. Germline V CDR1 and CDR2: MNHEY, SVGAGI. The V and J ends lost 5 bases and 8 bases, in that order; junction bases with no gene match: 6. The CDR3 length is 14 residues. Here the CDR3 DNA reads TGTGCCAGCAGTGTACAGGGGGCTGGGGAAAAACTGTTTTTT. As protein: CASSVQGAGEKLFF.

This clone was recorded only once. The CDR3 DNA is TGTGCCAGCAGCTCCGGAGCGAACACTGAAGCTTTCTTT. Translated: CASSSGANTEAFF. The chain links TRBV28 to TRBJ1-1; D call uncertain. The germline V and J ends were trimmed by 6 bases and 1 base, with 9 bases remaining between them. Germline V lookup: CDR1 MDHEN, CDR2 SYDVKM. The CDR3 contains 13 residues.

The V call is TRBV15, the J call TRBJ1-1; weak D call: TRBD1 (5 bases). V lost 4 bases, J lost 5 bases, and 14 bases lay in between. Germline CDR1 LNHNV, CDR2 YYDKDF (reference sequence). This CDR3 spans 14 amino acids. The CDR3: CATSIPRGGTEAFF. CDR3 DNA sequence: TGTGCCACCAGCATCCCTCGGGGGGGAACTGAAGCTTTCTTT.

This chain joins TRBV7-2 and TRBJ1-3; unclear D gene. Germline-derived CDR1 and CDR2 are SGHTA and FQGNSA. The CDR3 has 13 residues. The germline V and J ends were trimmed by 3 bases and 1 base, with 4 bases remaining between them. CDR3 residues: CASSFESGNTIYF. DNA for the CDR3: TGTGCCAGCAGCTTTGAGTCTGGAAACACCATATATTTT.